This T cell receptor (beta chain) was recorded in a study of cytomegalovirus exposure and HLA in healthy donors. It was with 60 Vbeta and 13 Jbeta primers that the PCR ran. The assay was immunoSEQ multiplex PCR, and TCRdb's table has in-frame clones only and misses some. The data hold around 180,000 clones, with roughly 80% observed a single time. This clone was detected a few times. Sequenced input: PBMCs. This clonotype was obtained from a male donor in good health and CMV-seronegative.

The CDR3 nucleotides are TGTGCCAGCAGTCGACTAGCGGGAGAAGACGAGCAGTACTTC. This codes for CASSRLAGEDEQYF. The rearrangement uses TRBV28 and TRBJ2-7, with TRBD2 matching 12 bases. Germline V gene data show CDR1 as MDHEN and CDR2 as SYDVKM. The CDR3 covers 14 residues. Germline trimming cut 5 bases from V and 5 bases from J; bases unmatched to any gene: 4.